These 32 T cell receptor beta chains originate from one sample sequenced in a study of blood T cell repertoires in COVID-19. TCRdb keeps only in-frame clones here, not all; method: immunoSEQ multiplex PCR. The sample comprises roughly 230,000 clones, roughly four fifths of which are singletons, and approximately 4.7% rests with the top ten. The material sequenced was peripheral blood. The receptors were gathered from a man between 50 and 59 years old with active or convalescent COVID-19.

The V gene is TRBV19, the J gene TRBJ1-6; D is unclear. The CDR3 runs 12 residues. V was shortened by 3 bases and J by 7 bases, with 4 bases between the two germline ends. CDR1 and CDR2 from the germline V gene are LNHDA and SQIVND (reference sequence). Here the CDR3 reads CASSIPNSPLHF. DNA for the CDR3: TGTGCCAGTAGTATCCCGAATTCACCCCTCCACTTT. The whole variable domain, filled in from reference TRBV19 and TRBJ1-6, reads DGGITQSPKYLFRKEGQNVTLSCEQNLNHDAMYWYRQDPGQGLRLIYYSQIVNDFQKGDIAEGYSVSREKKESFPLTVTSAQKNPTAFYLCASSIPNSPLHFGNGTRLTVT.

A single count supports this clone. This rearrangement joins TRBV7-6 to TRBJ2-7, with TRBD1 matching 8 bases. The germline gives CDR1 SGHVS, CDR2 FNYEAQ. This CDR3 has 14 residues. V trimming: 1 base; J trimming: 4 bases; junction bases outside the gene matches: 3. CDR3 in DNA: TGTGCCAGCAGCTTAGGGCACAGGGGGTACGAGCAGTACTTC. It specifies CASSLGHRGYEQYF.

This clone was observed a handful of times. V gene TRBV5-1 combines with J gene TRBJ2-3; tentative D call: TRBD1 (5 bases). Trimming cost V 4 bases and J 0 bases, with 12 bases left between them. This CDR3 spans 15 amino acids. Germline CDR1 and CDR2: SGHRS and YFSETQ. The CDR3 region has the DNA TGCGCCAGCAGCGCAGACAGCTCTAGCACAGATACGCAGTATTTT. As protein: CASSADSSSTDTQYF.

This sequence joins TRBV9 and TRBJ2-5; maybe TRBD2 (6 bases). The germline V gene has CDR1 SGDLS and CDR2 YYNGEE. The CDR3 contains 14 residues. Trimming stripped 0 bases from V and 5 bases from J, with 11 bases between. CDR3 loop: CASSVDGGIETQYF. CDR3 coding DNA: TGTGCCAGCAGCGTAGATGGAGGGATTGAGACCCAGTACTTC.

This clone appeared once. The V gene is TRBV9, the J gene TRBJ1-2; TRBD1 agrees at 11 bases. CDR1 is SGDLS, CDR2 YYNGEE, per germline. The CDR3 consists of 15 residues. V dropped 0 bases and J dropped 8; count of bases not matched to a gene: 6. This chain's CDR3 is CASSVGTGGLGGYTF. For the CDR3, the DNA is TGTGCCAGCAGCGTAGGGACAGGGGGCCTTGGGGGCTACACCTTC.

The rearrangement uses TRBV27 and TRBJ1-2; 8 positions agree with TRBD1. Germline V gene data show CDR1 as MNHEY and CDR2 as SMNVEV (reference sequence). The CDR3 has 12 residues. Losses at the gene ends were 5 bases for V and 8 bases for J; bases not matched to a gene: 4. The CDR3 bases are TGTGCCAGCAGTCGGACAGGGCGCGGCTACACCTTC. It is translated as CASSRTGRGYTF.

In nucleotides, the CDR3 is TGTGCCAGCAGTTACCTCAATGAGCAGTTCTTC. Translated: CASSYLNEQFF. The chain links TRBV6-5 to TRBJ2-1; D gene ambiguous. The CDR3 is made up of 11 amino acids. CDR1 is MNHEY, CDR2 SVGAGI, per germline. The V end was cut by 2 bases, the J end by 6 bases, with 2 bases between.

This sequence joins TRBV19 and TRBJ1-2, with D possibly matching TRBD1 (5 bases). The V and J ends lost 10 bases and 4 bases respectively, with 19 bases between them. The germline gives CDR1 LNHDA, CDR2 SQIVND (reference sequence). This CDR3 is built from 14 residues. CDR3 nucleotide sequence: TGTGCCACCAAGGCGGTCCAGGGCCTCTATGGCTACACCTTC. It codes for CATKAVQGLYGYTF.

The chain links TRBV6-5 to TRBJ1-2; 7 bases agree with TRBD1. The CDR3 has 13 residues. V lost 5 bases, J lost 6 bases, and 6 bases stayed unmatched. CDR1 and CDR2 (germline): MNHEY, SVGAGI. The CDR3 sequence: CASSIKTGHGYTF. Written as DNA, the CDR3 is TGTGCCAGCAGTATAAAGACAGGGCATGGCTACACCTTC.

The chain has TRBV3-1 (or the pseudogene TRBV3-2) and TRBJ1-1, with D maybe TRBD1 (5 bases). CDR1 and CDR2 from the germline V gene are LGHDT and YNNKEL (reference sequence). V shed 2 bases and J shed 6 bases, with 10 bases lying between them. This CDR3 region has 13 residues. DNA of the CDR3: TGTGCCAGCAGCCAAACCAGGGTGGCTGAAGCTTTCTTT. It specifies CASSQTRVAEAFF.

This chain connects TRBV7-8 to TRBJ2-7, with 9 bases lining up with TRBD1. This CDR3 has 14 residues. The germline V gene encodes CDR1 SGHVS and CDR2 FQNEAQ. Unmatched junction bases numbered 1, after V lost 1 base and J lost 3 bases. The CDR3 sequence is CASSLGDRVYEQYF. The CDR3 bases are TGTGCCAGCAGCTTAGGGGACAGGGTCTACGAGCAGTACTTC.

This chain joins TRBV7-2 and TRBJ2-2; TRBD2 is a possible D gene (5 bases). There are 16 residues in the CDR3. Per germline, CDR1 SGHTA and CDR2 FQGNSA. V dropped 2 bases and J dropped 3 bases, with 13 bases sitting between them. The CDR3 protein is CASSLRRVRDTGELFF. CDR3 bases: TGTGCCAGCAGCTTACGGCGGGTTCGGGACACCGGGGAGCTGTTTTTT.

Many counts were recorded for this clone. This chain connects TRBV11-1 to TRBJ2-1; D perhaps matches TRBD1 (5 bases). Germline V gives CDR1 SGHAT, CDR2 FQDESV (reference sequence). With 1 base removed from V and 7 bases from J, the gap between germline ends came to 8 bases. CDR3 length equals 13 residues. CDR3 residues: CASSLVRANEQFF. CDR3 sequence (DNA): TGTGCCAGCAGCTTAGTCAGGGCGAATGAGCAGTTCTTC.

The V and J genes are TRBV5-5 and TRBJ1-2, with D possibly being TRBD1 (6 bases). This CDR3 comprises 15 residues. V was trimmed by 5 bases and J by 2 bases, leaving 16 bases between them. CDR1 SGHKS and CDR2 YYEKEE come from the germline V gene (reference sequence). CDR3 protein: CASRTDNRANYGYTF. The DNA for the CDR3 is TGTGCCAGCAGGACCGACAACAGGGCCAACTATGGCTACACCTTC.

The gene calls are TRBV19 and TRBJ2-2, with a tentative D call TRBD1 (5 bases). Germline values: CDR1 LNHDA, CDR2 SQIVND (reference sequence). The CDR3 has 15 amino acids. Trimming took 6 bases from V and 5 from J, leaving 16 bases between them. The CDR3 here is CASSRNHQGTGELFF. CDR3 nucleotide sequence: TGTGCCAGTAGCAGGAACCATCAGGGTACCGGGGAGCTGTTTTTT.

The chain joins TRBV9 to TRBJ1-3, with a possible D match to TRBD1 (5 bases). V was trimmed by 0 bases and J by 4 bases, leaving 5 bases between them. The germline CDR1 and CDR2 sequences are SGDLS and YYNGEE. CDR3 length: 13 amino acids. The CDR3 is CASSVGQGNTIYF. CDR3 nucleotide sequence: TGTGCCAGCAGCGTAGGACAGGGAAACACCATATATTTT. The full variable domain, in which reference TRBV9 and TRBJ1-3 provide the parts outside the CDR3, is DSGVTQTPKHLITATGQRVTLRCSPRSGDLSVYWYQQSLDQGLQFLIQYYNGEERAKGNILERFSAQQFPDLHSELNLSSLELGDSALYFCASSVGQGNTIYFGEGSWLTVV.

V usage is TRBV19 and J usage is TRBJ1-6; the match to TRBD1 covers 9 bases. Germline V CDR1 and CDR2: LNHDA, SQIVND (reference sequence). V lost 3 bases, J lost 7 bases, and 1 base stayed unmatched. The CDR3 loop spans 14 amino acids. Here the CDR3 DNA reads TGTGCCAGTAGTATGGACAGGGGAAATTCACCCCTCCACTTT. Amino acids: CASSMDRGNSPLHF.

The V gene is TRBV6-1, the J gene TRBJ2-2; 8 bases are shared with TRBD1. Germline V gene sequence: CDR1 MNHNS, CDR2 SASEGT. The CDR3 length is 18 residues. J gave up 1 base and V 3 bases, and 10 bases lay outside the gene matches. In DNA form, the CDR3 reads TGTGCCAGCAGTGACCCGAGGGGGGACAGGCAGAACACCGGGGAGCTGTTTTTT. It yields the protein CASSDPRGDRQNTGELFF.

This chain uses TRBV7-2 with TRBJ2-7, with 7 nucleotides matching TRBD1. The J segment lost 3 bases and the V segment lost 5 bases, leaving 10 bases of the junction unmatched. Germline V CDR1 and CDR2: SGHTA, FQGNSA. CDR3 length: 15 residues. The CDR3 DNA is TGTGCCAGCAGCCTCGGACAGGCCTCTCACTACGAGCAGTACTTC. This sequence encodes CASSLGQASHYEQYF.

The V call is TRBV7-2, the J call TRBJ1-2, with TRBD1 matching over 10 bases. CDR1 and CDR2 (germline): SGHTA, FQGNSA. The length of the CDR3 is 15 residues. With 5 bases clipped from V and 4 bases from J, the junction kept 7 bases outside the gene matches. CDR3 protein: CASSEGQGTTYGYTF. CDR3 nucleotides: TGTGCCAGCAGCGAGGGACAGGGGACGACCTATGGCTACACCTTC. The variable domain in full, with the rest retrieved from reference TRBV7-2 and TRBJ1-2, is GAGVSQSPSNKVTEKGKDVELRCDPISGHTALYWYRQSLGQGLEFLIYFQGNSAPDKSGLPSDRFSAERTGGSVSTLTIQRTQQEDSAVYLCASSEGQGTTYGYTFGSGTRLTVV.

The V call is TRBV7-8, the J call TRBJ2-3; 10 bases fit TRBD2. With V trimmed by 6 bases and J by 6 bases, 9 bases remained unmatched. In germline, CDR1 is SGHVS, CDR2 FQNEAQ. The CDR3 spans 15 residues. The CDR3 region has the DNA TGTGCCAGCAGTCGGGGACTAGCGCATCTGGATACGCAGTATTTT. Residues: CASSRGLAHLDTQYF.

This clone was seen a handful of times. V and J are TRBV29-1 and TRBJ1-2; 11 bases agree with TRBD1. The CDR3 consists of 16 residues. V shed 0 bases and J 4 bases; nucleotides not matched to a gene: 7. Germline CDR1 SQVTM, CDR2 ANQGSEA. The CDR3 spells CSVEEWGQGEGYGYTF. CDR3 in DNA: TGCAGCGTTGAAGAATGGGGACAGGGGGAGGGCTATGGCTACACCTTC.

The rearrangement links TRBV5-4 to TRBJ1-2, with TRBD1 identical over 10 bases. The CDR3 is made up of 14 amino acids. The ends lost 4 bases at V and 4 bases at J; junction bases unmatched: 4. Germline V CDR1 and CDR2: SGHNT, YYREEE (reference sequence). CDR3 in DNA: TGTGCCAGCAGCCGACAGGGGGCAGGCTATGGCTACACCTTC. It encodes CASSRQGAGYGYTF.

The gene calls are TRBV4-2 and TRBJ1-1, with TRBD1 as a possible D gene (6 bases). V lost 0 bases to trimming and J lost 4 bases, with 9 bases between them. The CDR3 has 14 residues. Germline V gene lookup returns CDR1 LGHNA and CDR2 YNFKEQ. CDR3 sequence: CASSQDPGATEAFF. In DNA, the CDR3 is TGTGCCAGCAGCCAAGATCCAGGGGCCACTGAAGCTTTCTTT.

The CDR3: CASSQGGFGTGEKLFF. DNA for the CDR3: TGTGCCAGCAGCCAAGGAGGATTCGGGACAGGGGAAAAACTGTTTTTT. V usage is TRBV4-2 and J usage is TRBJ1-4; 9 bases agree with TRBD1. With V trimmed by 1 base and J by 8 bases, 8 bases remained unmatched. There are 16 residues in the CDR3. CDR1 and CDR2 from the germline V gene are LGHNA and YNFKEQ.

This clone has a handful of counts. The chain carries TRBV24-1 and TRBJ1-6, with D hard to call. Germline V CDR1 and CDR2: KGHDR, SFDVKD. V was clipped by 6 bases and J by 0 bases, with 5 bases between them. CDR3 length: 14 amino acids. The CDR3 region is CATSPGSYNSPLHF. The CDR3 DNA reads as TGTGCCACCAGTCCCGGCTCCTATAATTCACCCCTCCACTTT.

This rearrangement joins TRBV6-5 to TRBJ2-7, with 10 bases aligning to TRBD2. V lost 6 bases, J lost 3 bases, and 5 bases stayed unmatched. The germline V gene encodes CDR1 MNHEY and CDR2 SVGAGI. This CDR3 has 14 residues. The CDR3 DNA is TGTGCCAGCAGGAGTAGCGGGGGGAGCTACGAGCAGTACTTC. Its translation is CASRSSGGSYEQYF.

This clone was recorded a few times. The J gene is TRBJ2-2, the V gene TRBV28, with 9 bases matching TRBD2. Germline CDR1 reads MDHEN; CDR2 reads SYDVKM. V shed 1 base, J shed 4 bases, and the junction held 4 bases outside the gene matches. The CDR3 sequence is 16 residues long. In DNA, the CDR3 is TGTGCCAGCAGTTTATTCCGGCGGGGGGGCACCGGGGAGCTGTTTTTT. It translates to CASSLFRRGGTGELFF.

CDR3 DNA: TGCGCCAGCAGCTTCAGGGCCCCGAGGGAAAAACTGTTTTTT. This codes for CASSFRAPREKLFF. The chain is built from TRBV5-1 and TRBJ1-4; possible D gene TRBD1, 5 bases. Trimming left V 2 bases short and J 8 bases short, with 13 bases between. The CDR3 runs 14 residues. Germline V gives CDR1 SGHRS, CDR2 YFSETQ.

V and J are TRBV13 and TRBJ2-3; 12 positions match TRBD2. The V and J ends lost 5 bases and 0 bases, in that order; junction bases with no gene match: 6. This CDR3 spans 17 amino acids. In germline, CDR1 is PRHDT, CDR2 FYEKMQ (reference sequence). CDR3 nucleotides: TGTGCCAGCAGCCGCGGACTAGCGGGGTCTAGCACAGATACGCAGTATTTT. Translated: CASSRGLAGSSTDTQYF.

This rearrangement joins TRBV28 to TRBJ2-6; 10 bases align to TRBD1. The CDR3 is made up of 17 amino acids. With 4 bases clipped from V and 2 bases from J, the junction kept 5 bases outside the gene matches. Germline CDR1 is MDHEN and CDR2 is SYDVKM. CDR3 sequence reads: CASSSDRGHPGANVLTF. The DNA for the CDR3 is TGTGCCAGCAGTTCTGACAGGGGGCATCCTGGGGCCAACGTCCTGACTTTC. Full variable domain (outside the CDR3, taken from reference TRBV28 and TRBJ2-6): DVKVTQSSRYLVKRTGEKVFLECVQDMDHENMFWYRQDPGLGLRLIYFSYDVKMKEKGDIPEGYSVSREKKERFSLILESASTNQTSMYLCASSSDRGHPGANVLTFGAGSRLTVL.

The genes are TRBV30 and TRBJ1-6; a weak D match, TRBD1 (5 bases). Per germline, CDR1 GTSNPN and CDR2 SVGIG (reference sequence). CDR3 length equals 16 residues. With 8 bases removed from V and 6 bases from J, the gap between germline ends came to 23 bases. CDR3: CARRGPGQGANSPLHF. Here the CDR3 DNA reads TGTGCCCGTAGGGGTCCAGGACAAGGGGCTAATTCACCCCTCCACTTT.